This is a list of T cell receptor beta chains from one sample in a study of vaccination effects on CD4 cells after COVID-19. Assay: immunoSEQ multiplex PCR; the TCRdb copy retains only in-frame clones and omits some. This sample has around 46,000 clones, with around 80% found just once. The antigens these receptors bind are not known. This material consisted of CD4+ T cells from PBMCs cultured with a peptide pool, taken before COVID-19 vaccination. These receptor sequences come from a human donor who had a prior SARS-CoV-2 infection. Both conserved end residues are trimmed from each CDR3.

TRBV3-1/TRBV3-2	TRBJ2-3	ASSQGHSTDTQY
TRBV4-2	TRBJ2-2	ASTPEGASSANTGELF
TRBV5-1	TRBJ2-2	ASSFDRGAELF
TRBV30	TRBJ1-2	AWSVRGRSWTYGYT
TRBV7-2	TRBJ1-5	ASSSPAGGNQPQH
TRBV7-6	TRBJ1-3	ASSLLYVGGLDGNTIY
TRBV7-2	TRBJ2-1	ASSSGTGSYNEQF
TRBV2	TRBJ1-3	ASRGQTGSTIY
TRBV5-1	TRBJ2-7	ASSLGQGRNYEQY
TRBV7-9	TRBJ1-2	ASSLDMGLLGYT
TRBV2	TRBJ2-2	ATRKGGNTGELF
TRBV10-3	TRBJ1-1	AISESGGSNTEAF
TRBV2	TRBJ1-1	ASSEARGLGTEAF
TRBV5-6	TRBJ2-1	ASSLVSASGRGEQF
TRBV3-1/TRBV3-2	TRBJ2-2	ASSQDRIFGELF
TRBV6-5	TRBJ2-7	ASSSLRGTREQY
TRBV5-4	TRBJ2-7	ASSYGQAKAYEQY
TRBV18	TRBJ2-2	ASSPPLTANTGELF
TRBV6-5	TRBJ2-7	ATQATRQGAGEQY
TRBV4-2	TRBJ2-1	ASSQDAAGGLYNEQF
TRBV10-1	TRBJ1-2	ASSEYSTGVIEDYGYT
TRBV14	TRBJ1-1	ASSQGLGDTEAF
TRBV11-3	TRBJ2-2	ASSFRDTGELF
TRBV10-3	TRBJ1-1	AISDRTGATEAF
TRBV11-3	TRBJ1-1	ASSLQVNTEAF
TRBV6-6	TRBJ2-3	ASSYNSGFARDTQY
TRBV9	TRBJ2-3	ASSVVSVADTQY
TRBV5-4	TRBJ1-2	ASSLAAAEYGYT
TRBV6-1	TRBJ2-1	ASSGLLGDSYNEQF
TRBV9	TRBJ1-2	ASSVDRGRYGYT
TRBV18	TRBJ2-1	ASSPQPNSLLNEQF
TRBV5-1	TRBJ2-4	ASSLGPHQGIQY
TRBV7-2	TRBJ1-1	ASSRDREVTEAF
TRBV20-1	TRBJ2-7	SASEGSSYEQY
TRBV5-1	TRBJ1-2	ASSLPGTGAGGYT
TRBV9	TRBJ2-3	ASSVVGGPLDTQY
TRBV11-3	TRBJ1-1	ATSFQGRGTEAF
TRBV3-1/TRBV3-2	TRBJ2-7	ASSQGDEQY
TRBV21-1	TRBJ1-6	ASIQEYSYNSPLH
TRBV5-6	TRBJ2-5	ASSHVASGGETQY
TRBV27	TRBJ2-7	ASSLSSQLSYEQY
TRBV5-1	TRBJ2-3	ASSQGTASDTDTQY